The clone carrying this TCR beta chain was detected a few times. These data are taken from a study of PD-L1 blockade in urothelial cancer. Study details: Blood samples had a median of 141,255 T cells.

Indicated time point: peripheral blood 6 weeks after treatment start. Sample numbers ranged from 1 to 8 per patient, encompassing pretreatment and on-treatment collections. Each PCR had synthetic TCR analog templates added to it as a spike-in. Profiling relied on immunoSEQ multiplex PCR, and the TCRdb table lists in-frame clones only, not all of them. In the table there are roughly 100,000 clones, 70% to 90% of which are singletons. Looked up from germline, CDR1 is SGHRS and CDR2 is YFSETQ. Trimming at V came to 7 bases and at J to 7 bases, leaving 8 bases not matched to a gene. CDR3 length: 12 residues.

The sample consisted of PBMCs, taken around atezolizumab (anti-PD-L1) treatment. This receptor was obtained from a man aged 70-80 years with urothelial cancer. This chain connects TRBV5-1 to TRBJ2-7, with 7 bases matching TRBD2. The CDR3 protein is CASGAGPGEQYF. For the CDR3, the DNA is TGCGCCAGCGGAGCGGGGCCGGGGGAGCAGTACTTC.